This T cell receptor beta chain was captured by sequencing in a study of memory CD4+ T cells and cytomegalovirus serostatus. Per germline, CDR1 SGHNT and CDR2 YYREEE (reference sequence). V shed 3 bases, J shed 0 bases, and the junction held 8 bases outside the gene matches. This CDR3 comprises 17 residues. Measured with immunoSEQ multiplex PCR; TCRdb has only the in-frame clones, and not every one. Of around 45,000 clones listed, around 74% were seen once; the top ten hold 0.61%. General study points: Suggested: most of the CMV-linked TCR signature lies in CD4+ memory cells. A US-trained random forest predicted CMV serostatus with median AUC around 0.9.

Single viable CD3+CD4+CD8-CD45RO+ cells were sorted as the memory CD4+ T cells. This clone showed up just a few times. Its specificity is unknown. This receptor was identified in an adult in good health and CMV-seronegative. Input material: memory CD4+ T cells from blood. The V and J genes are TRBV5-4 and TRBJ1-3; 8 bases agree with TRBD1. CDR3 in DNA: TGTGCCAGCAGCTACGGACAGGGAGCAGGCTCTGGAAACACCATATATTTT. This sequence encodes CASSYGQGAGSGNTIYF. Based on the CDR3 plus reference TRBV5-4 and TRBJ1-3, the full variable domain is ETGVTQSPTHLIKTRGQQVTLRCSSQSGHNTVSWYQQALGQGPQFIFQYYREEENGRGNFPPRFSGLQFPNYSSELNVNALELDDSALYLCASSYGQGAGSGNTIYFGEGSWLTVV.